Shown below are 27 T cell receptor beta chains from a single sample sequenced in a study of blood T cell repertoires in COVID-19. Sequencing used immunoSEQ multiplex PCR; TCRdb keeps in-frame clones, though not all of them. The table has about 80,000 clones, 75% to 90% seen once. Sequencing was done on a sample of peripheral blood. Receptor source: a human donor in a cohort sampled during active COVID-19.

V gene TRBV5-1 combines with J gene TRBJ1-6, with D possibly matching TRBD1 (6 bases). V was clipped by 0 bases and J by 10 bases, with 14 bases between them. Germline assignment: CDR1 SGHRS and CDR2 YFSETQ. The length of the CDR3 is 15 residues. The chain's CDR3 is CASSLEGTGHSPLHF. In nucleotides, the CDR3 is TGCGCCAGCAGCTTGGAAGGTACAGGGCACTCACCCCTCCACTTT.

The chain combines TRBV19 with TRBJ2-1; 8 nucleotides line up with TRBD2. CDR3 size: 15 residues. CDR1 and CDR2 (germline): LNHDA, SQIVND (reference sequence). Trimming cost V 2 bases and J 5 bases; bases outside gene matches: 5. The CDR3 region has the DNA TGTGCCAGTAGTATACAAGCGGGGGCAGACAATGAGCAGTTCTTC. Translating gives CASSIQAGADNEQFF. The whole variable domain, filled in from reference TRBV19 and TRBJ2-1, reads DGGITQSPKYLFRKEGQNVTLSCEQNLNHDAMYWYRQDPGQGLRLIYYSQIVNDFQKGDIAEGYSVSREKKESFPLTVTSAQKNPTAFYLCASSIQAGADNEQFFGPGTRLTVL.

The chain has TRBV12-3 or TRBV12-4 and TRBJ1-6, with D hard to call. This CDR3 is 12 amino acids long. The germline V and J ends were trimmed by 3 bases and 10 bases, with 7 bases remaining between them. In DNA, the CDR3 is TGTGCCAGCAGTTTCGAGAGGTCACCCCTCCACTTT. Translated: CASSFERSPLHF.

The genes are TRBV28 and TRBJ1-6; tentatively, D is TRBD1 (6 bases). The ends were cut back, 6 bases at V and 14 bases at J, with 17 bases in the middle. There are 13 residues in the CDR3. Germline lookup yields CDR1 MDHEN and CDR2 SYDVKM. The CDR3: CASRPGGGWALHF. CDR3 DNA: TGTGCCAGCAGGCCGGGGGGGGGCTGGGCCCTCCACTTT. The variable domain in full, with the rest retrieved from reference TRBV28 and TRBJ1-6, is DVKVTQSSRYLVKRTGEKVFLECVQDMDHENMFWYRQDPGLGLRLIYFSYDVKMKEKGDIPEGYSVSREKKERFSLILESASTNQTSMYLCASRPGGGWALHFGNGTRLTVT.

The J gene is TRBJ1-2, the V gene TRBV18; 7 bases map to TRBD1. The J segment lost 8 bases and the V segment lost 5 bases, leaving 14 bases of the junction unmatched. The CDR3 length is 15 residues. Germline CDR1 KGHSH, CDR2 LQKENI. CDR3 DNA sequence: TGTGCCAGCTCAACGAACGGACAGGTTGCAGGAGGCTACACCTTC. This translates into CASSTNGQVAGGYTF.

A note on this clone: This specimen includes other DNA sequences encoding the same CDR3. The V call is TRBV5-4, the J call TRBJ1-1; 7 bases fit TRBD1. The CDR3 consists of 14 residues. V dropped 3 bases and J dropped 1; count of bases not matched to a gene: 3. Germline assignment: CDR1 SGHNT and CDR2 YYREEE (reference sequence). DNA for the CDR3: TGTGCCAGCAGCTCAAGGACAGGGAACACTGAAGCTTTCTTT. This sequence encodes CASSSRTGNTEAFF.

This rearrangement joins TRBV3-1 (or the pseudogene TRBV3-2) to TRBJ2-3; 9 positions agree with TRBD2. The V gene end was trimmed by 4 bases and the J gene end by 2 bases; junction bases not matched to a gene: 13. The CDR3 loop spans 18 amino acids. In germline, CDR1 is LGHDT, CDR2 YNNKEL (reference sequence). CDR3 residues: CASSPKGAGTSITDTQYF. CDR3 DNA sequence: TGTGCCAGCAGCCCAAAAGGGGCCGGGACTAGCATCACAGATACGCAGTATTTT.

The chain is built from TRBV9 and TRBJ2-1; 8 nucleotides match TRBD2. The germline gives CDR1 SGDLS, CDR2 YYNGEE. This CDR3 comprises 16 residues. Trimming removed 4 bases from V and 0 bases from J; junction bases left unmatched: 6. The CDR3 sequence: CASSPRGGSSYNEQFF. The CDR3 bases are TGTGCCAGCAGCCCTCGCGGGGGGAGCTCCTACAATGAGCAGTTCTTC.

J is TRBJ2-7 and V is TRBV30, with 11 nucleotides matching TRBD2. This CDR3 has 14 residues. The ends lost 3 bases at V and 3 bases at J; junction bases unmatched: 4. Germline V gene lookup returns CDR1 GTSNPN and CDR2 SVGIG (reference sequence). The CDR3 sequence is CAWSRTSGFYEQYF. The CDR3 DNA follows: TGTGCCTGGAGCAGGACTAGCGGGTTCTACGAGCAGTACTTC.

The rearrangement joins TRBV3-1 (or the pseudogene TRBV3-2) to TRBJ2-3, with TRBD2 matching 8 bases. This CDR3 contains 17 residues. Germline V CDR1 and CDR2: LGHDT, YNNKEL (reference sequence). The junction had 10 bases not matched to a gene; V was cut back by 4 bases and J by 1 base. Written as DNA, the CDR3 is TGTGCCAGCAGCCCCATCGCGGGCGGGGGGCGCACAGATACGCAGTATTTT. Residues: CASSPIAGGGRTDTQYF.

This clone was observed a few times. The rearrangement joins TRBV19 to TRBJ2-5; D might be TRBD2 (7 bases). Trimming left V 6 bases short and J 4 bases short, with 24 bases between. Germline V gene lookup returns CDR1 LNHDA and CDR2 SQIVND (reference sequence). The length of the CDR3 is 17 residues. This chain's CDR3 is CASSRMGGRVERETQYF. The CDR3 DNA is TGTGCCAGTAGCCGCATGGGGGGGCGGGTCGAGAGAGAGACCCAGTACTTC. Combining the CDR3 with reference TRBV19 and TRBJ2-5 gives the whole variable domain DGGITQSPKYLFRKEGQNVTLSCEQNLNHDAMYWYRQDPGQGLRLIYYSQIVNDFQKGDIAEGYSVSREKKESFPLTVTSAQKNPTAFYLCASSRMGGRVERETQYFGPGTRLLVL.

This chain joins TRBV24-1 and TRBJ2-1, with 7 bases aligning to TRBD1. The V segment lost 4 bases and the J segment 9 bases; nucleotides outside the gene matches: 11. The CDR3 runs to 15 residues. CDR1 and CDR2 (germline): KGHDR, SFDVKD. Here the CDR3 reads CATSDPGQPSGEQFF. The CDR3 DNA sequence: TGTGCCACCAGTGACCCGGGACAGCCCTCGGGTGAGCAGTTCTTC.

The V call is TRBV7-9, the J call TRBJ2-7; D gene unclear. Germline CDR1 SEHNR, CDR2 FQNEAQ (reference sequence). V was shortened by 0 bases and J by 3 bases, with 6 bases between the two germline ends. The CDR3 runs to 13 residues. The DNA of the CDR3 is TGTGCCAGCAGCTTAGCGGGCGTCTACGAGCAGTACTTC. It encodes CASSLAGVYEQYF. The whole variable domain, filled in from reference TRBV7-9 and TRBJ2-7, reads DTGVSQNPRHKITKRGQNVTFRCDPISEHNRLYWYRQTLGQGPEFLTYFQNEAQLEKSRLLSDRFSAERPKGSFSTLEIQRTEQGDSAMYLCASSLAGVYEQYFGPGTRLTVT.

Only a few counts were recorded for this clone. The rearrangement joins TRBV29-1 to TRBJ2-2; 8 bases are a match to TRBD2. This CDR3 spans 14 amino acids. In germline, CDR1 is SQVTM, CDR2 ANQGSEA. V shed 4 bases, J shed 3 bases, and the junction held 4 bases outside the gene matches. CDR3 DNA sequence: TGCAGCGTTGTCGGGGGGGCCTACACCGGGGAGCTGTTTTTT. Translation gives CSVVGGAYTGELFF.

The chain uses TRBV7-3 and TRBJ1-1; maybe TRBD1 (5 bases). V was clipped by 2 bases and J by 6 bases, with 13 bases between them. Germline V lookup: CDR1 SGHTA, CDR2 FQGTGA. CDR3 size: 14 residues. DNA for the CDR3: TGTGCCAGCAGCTTAGAGATCCAGGGTTCTGAAGCTTTCTTT. Translating it yields CASSLEIQGSEAFF. The full variable domain, completed using reference TRBV7-3 and TRBJ1-1, is GAGVSQTPSNKVTEKGKYVELRCDPISGHTALYWYRQSLGQGPEFLIYFQGTGAADDSGLPNDRFFAVRPEGSVSTLKIQRTERGDSAVYLCASSLEIQGSEAFFGQGTRLTVV.

CDR3 nucleotides: TGTGCCAGCAGCTTGGATAGAAACACCATATATTTT. Amino acid sequence: CASSLDRNTIYF. The rearrangement uses TRBV5-5 and TRBJ1-3; D gene unclear. The CDR3 is made up of 12 amino acids. Per the germline V gene, CDR1 is SGHKS and CDR2 is YYEKEE (reference sequence). V lost 0 bases, J lost 5 bases, and 3 bases lay in between.

The V gene is TRBV5-5, the J gene TRBJ2-1; D possibly corresponds to TRBD2 (5 bases). Germline V gene lookup returns CDR1 SGHKS and CDR2 YYEKEE (reference sequence). The V and J ends lost 0 bases and 3 bases respectively, with 10 bases between them. The CDR3 is 15 amino acids. CDR3 residues: CASSLDLAGYNEQFF. The CDR3 bases are TGTGCCAGCAGCTTGGATCTGGCGGGCTACAATGAGCAGTTCTTC.

The chain couples TRBV30 to TRBJ1-1; D possibly corresponds to TRBD1 (5 bases). Trimming stripped 8 bases from V and 4 bases from J, with 14 bases between. The CDR3 loop spans 12 amino acids. Per germline, CDR1 GTSNPN and CDR2 SVGIG (reference sequence). The CDR3 nucleotides are TGTGCCGGGACCTTAGAAGTCACTGAAGCTTTCTTT. Translation gives CAGTLEVTEAFF.

This sequence joins TRBV4-2 and TRBJ2-2; 9 nucleotides line up with TRBD2. V was pared by 0 bases and J by 1 base, with 9 bases of the junction left unmatched. There are 19 residues in the CDR3. CDR1 is LGHNA and CDR2 is YNFKEQ in the germline V gene. CDR3 sequence reads: CASSQDLVGAGGNTGELFF. Here the CDR3 DNA reads TGTGCCAGCAGCCAAGATTTAGTAGGAGCGGGGGGGAACACCGGGGAGCTGTTTTTT.

The chain couples TRBV19 to TRBJ1-2, with 9 bases identical to TRBD1. The V gene's germline CDR1 is LNHDA and CDR2 SQIVND (reference sequence). The CDR3 has 15 residues. Losses at the gene ends were 7 bases for V and 4 bases for J; bases not matched to a gene: 10. In nucleotides, the CDR3 is TGTGCCAGTAAAACGTGGGACAGGGAACTCTATGGCTACACCTTC. Its translation: CASKTWDRELYGYTF.

This clone was found once. The chain uses TRBV5-4 and TRBJ2-1, with D tentatively TRBD2 (5 bases). CDR3 size: 15 residues. Germline lookup yields CDR1 SGHNT and CDR2 YYREEE (reference sequence). The V gene lost 0 bases and the J gene lost 8 bases, with 15 bases spanning the gap. The CDR3 is CASSLGLNSRDEQFF. The CDR3, as DNA: TGTGCCAGCAGCTTGGGATTGAATTCGCGGGATGAGCAGTTCTTC.

This clone was seen once. This rearrangement joins TRBV28 to TRBJ1-5; 10 bases match TRBD1. Germline values: CDR1 MDHEN, CDR2 SYDVKM. CDR3 length: 14 amino acids. V shed 6 bases and J 5 bases; nucleotides not matched to a gene: 4. In DNA form, the CDR3 reads TGTGCCAGCAGAACCGGGACAGGGGATCAGCCCCAGCATTTT. Its protein is CASRTGTGDQPQHF.

The chain is built from TRBV30 and TRBJ2-2, with D maybe TRBD2 (5 bases). CDR1 GTSNPN and CDR2 SVGIG come from the germline V gene (reference sequence). Trimming took off 4 bases at V and 6 bases at J, with 18 bases between the two ends. The CDR3 runs 15 residues. The CDR3 loop is CAWTRRFRASGELFF. The CDR3 DNA is TGTGCCTGGACCAGGAGGTTTAGGGCGTCCGGGGAGCTGTTTTTT.

The gene calls are TRBV27 and TRBJ2-1; 13 bases are a match to TRBD2. The CDR3 runs 15 residues. CDR1 is MNHEY, CDR2 SMNVEV, per germline (reference sequence). V dropped 5 bases and J dropped 5; count of bases not matched to a gene: 3. The CDR3 DNA follows: TGTGCCAGCAGTCTAGGGACTAGCGGGGACAATGAGCAGTTCTTC. Protein: CASSLGTSGDNEQFF.

The rearrangement uses TRBV5-1 and TRBJ1-6, with unresolved D. V was cut by 2 bases and J by 7 bases, with 13 bases left in between. The CDR3 sequence is 15 residues long. From germline, CDR1 is SGHRS and CDR2 YFSETQ. The CDR3 protein is CASSLLWVPNSPLHF. CDR3 nucleotide sequence: TGCGCCAGCAGCTTACTATGGGTCCCGAATTCACCCCTCCACTTT.

This clone has only a few counts. DNA of the CDR3: TGTGCCAGCAGACCAGGGGGTCAGGTCGAGCAGCCCCAGCATTTT. It specifies CASRPGGQVEQPQHF. V usage is TRBV6-5 and J usage is TRBJ1-5, with TRBD1 identical over 7 bases. Germline trimming cut 6 bases from V and 7 bases from J; bases unmatched to any gene: 12. The CDR3 has 15 amino acids. Germline CDR1 MNHEY, CDR2 SVGAGI.

V and J are TRBV19 and TRBJ2-5; TRBD1 is a possible D gene (8 bases). This CDR3 is 14 amino acids long. V was shortened by 2 bases and J by 4 bases, with 11 bases between the two germline ends. The V gene's germline CDR1 is LNHDA and CDR2 SQIVND (reference sequence). In DNA, the CDR3 is TGTGCCAGTAGTATAAACAGGGGGGGAGAGACCCAGTACTTC. Protein: CASSINRGGETQYF.